What follows describes a single TCR beta chain. No antigen is known for it. No per-base quality is available; no much larger clone lies one base away. The data were taken from a study of T cells of healthy individuals (dated by TCRdb to between 2018 and 2020). The germline V gene (reference sequence) specifies MNHEY as CDR1 and SMNVEV as CDR2. There are 14 amino acids in the CDR3, from cysteine to phenylalanine inclusive. The read is trimmed to its CDR3 DNA, 42 bases read in frame from base 1. Trimmed from V: 2 bases; trimmed from J: 6 bases; junction bases lacking a gene match: 6. Library construction relied on 5' RACE. TCRdb names Illumina MiSeq as the instrument used. The public reads were quality trimmed at Q25 with fastp and then assembled into clones with MiXCR by TCRdb, keeping productive beta chains. Rows with one shared CDR3 protein collapse into an entry with the most common genes and DNA. The sample contains 65,000 to 95,000 distinct CDR3 sequences, around 5.1% of them found a single time. Of the sample, roughly 7.5% falls within the top ten clones.

The V and J genes are TRBV27 and TRBJ2-5, and 7 bases in between align with TRBD1. This clonotype originated in a female donor in good health. The nucleotide sequence reads as follows: TGTGCCAGCAGTTTAGCGGGCAGGGGGAAGACCCAGTACTTC. Its protein is CASSLAGRGKTQYF.